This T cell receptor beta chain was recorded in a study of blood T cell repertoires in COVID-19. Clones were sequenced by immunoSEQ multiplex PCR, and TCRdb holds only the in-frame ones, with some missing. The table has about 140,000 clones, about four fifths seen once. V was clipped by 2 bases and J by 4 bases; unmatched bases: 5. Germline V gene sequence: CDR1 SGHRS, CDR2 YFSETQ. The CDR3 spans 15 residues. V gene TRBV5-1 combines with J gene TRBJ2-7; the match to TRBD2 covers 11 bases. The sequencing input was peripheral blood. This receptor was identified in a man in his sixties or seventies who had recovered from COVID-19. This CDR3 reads CASSFVTSGSYEQYF. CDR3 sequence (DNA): TGCGCCAGCAGCTTTGTTACTAGCGGGAGTTACGAGCAGTACTTC.